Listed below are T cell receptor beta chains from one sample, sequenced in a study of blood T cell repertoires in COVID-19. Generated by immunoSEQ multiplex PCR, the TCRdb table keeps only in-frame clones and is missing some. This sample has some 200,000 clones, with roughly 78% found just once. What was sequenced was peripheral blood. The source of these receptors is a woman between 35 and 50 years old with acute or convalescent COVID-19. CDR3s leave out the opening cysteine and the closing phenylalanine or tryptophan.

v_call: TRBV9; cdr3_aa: ASSARTVSTDTQY
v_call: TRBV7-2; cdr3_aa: ASSLGLSGTILYEQY
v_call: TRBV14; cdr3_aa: ASSQEGQRGANEQY
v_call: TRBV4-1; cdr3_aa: ASSQDGAQPQH
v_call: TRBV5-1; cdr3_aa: ASSLGWTGISYEQY
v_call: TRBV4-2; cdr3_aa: ASSQGPRDRR
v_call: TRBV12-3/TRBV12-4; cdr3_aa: ASEGQSTDTQY
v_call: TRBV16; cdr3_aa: ASSQSVIPTEQY
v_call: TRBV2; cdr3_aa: ASSDRASYGYT
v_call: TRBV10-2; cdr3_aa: ASSELAGTGELF
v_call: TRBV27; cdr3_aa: ASSLRSSYNEQF
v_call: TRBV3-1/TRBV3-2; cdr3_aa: ASSQDSGKGNTIY
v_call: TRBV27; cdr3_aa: ASAPGTEPYEQY
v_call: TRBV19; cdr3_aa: ASSSGGATGELF
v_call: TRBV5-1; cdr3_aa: ASSPGASGIYEQY
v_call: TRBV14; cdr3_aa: ASSPGQGLNNSPLH
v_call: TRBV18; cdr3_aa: ASSLYPDGEQF
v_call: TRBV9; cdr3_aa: ASSAQGFDGELF
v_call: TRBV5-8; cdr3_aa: ASSLPSPGQGEKLF
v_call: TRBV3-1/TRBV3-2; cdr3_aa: ASSPSGKAFMSERQF
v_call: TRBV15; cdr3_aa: ATSRERSYEQY
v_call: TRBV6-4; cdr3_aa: ASRRPHNEQF
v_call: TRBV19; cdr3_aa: ATTEELSSYNEQF
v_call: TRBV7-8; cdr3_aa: ASSLVGERRTEAF
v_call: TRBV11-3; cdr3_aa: ASSLFRGGDTQY
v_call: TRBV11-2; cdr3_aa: ASSLEGGRGQYEQY
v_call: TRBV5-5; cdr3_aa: ASSNQHPGDRRYEQY
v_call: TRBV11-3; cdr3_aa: ASSLEGGLADNEQF
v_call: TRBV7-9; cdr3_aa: ASSLQTGYTDTQY
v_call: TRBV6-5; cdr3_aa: ASSPSGVNTEAF
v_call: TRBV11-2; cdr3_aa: ASSSGHSTGELF
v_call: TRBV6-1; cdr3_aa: ASSEAGSDEQF
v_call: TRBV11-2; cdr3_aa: ASSLLATGGYEQY
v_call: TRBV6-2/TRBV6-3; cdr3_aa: ASSRLAGESYNEQF
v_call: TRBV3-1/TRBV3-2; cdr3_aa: ASSQEKRAGSADTQY
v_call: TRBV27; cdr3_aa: ASSLSKSPYEQY
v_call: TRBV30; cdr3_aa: ATNRETNYGYT
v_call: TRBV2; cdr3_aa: ATSGGVATNEKLF
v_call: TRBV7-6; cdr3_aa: ASSARGGGGAEQY
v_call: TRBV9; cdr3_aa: ASSVGLAGGSSYEQY
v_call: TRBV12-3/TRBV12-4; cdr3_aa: ASSTQGYNEQF
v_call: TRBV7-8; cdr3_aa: ASSLTQTGGLTKNIQY
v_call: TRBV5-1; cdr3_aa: ASSSGTGDTEAF
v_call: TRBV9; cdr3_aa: ASSAERNEQY
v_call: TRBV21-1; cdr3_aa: ASSGWTGPLQPYEQY
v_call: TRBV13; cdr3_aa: ASSIFSGGAYNEQF
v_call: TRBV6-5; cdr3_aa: ASSYSRSRQNTEAF
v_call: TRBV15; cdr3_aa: ATSRDPFLMTSRVPDTQY
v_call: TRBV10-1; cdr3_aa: ASSLDRVATEAF
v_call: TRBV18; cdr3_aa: ASSPPLGAKANYGYT